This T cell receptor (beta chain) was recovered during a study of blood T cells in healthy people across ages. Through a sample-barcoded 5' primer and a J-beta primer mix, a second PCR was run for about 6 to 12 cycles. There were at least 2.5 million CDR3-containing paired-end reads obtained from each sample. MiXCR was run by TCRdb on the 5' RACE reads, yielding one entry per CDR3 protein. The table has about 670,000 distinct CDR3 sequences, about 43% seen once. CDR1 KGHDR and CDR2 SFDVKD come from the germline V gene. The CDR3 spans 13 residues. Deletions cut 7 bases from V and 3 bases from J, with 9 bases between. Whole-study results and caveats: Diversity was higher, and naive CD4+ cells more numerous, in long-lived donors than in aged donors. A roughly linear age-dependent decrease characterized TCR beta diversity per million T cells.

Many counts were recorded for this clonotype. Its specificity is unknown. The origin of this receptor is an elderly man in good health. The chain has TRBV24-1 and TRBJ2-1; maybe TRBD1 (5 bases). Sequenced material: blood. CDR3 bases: TGTGCCACCAGGGACATCAACTACAATGAGCAGTTCTTC. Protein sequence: CATRDINYNEQFF.